The T cell receptor beta chain under discussion was sequenced for a study of PD-L1 blockade in urothelial cancer (dated by TCRdb to 2015 to 2018). Background for the entire study: All patients started therapy in about 2014 and received atezolizumab 1,200 mg intravenously every 3 weeks. About 85% of the 29 patients were identified as males with urothelial cancer of bladder origin, and a prior smoking history was reported by 18 of 29 patients. Patients had an ECOG performance status of 0 or 1 and had received between 0 and 3 prior chemotherapy regimens. Blood samples were analyzed 3 weeks after the start of treatment (second dose) and 6 weeks after the start of treatment. Blood samples gave median yields of about 140,000 T cells and 65,000 to 85,000 unique TCRs, along with a median clonality of 0.080. The study, an exploratory multi-omic analysis, examined somatic, immune and clinical correlates of response to PD-L1 blockade with atezolizumab in urothelial cancer. Pretreatment tumor samples and matched peripheral blood, collected serially before and after atezolizumab treatment, underwent TCR sequencing. Durable clinical benefit meant progression-free survival longer than 6 months, and TCR features were also tested against progression-free and overall survival. In the same patients, pretreatment tumors underwent whole exome sequencing and RNA sequencing in addition to TCR sequencing. Durable clinical benefit was achieved by nine patients and was not achieved by 20 patients. Approximately 29 patients had pretreatment blood TCR-seq, some 25 had at least one posttreatment blood collection, and some 25 had tumor TCR-seq. Overall results and qualifications from the work: Among patients with durable benefit, tumor-associated TCR clones showed greater expansion in peripheral blood 3 weeks after treatment started (n ≈ 22, p = 0.022). Improved progression-free and overall survival was found to be associated with pretreatment peripheral blood TCR clonality below the median. Because the sample size was small (n ≈ 28) and many of the analyses were exploratory, the results are meant to be hypothesis-generating.

Each PCR received spiked-in synthetic TCR analog templates so that absolute template abundance could be estimated from read counts. The immunoSEQ assay used bias-controlled V and J gene primers to amplify TCRbeta CDR3 regions from genomic DNA. Sequencing of rearranged TCRbeta segments was performed at approximately 20X coverage. As for the original processing: Clustering was used to correct sequencing errors, and CDR3s were annotated against IMGT so that V, D and J genes could be assigned. Out-of-frame and stop-codon sequences were excluded, and only productive TCRbeta rearrangements were used in downstream analyses. Clonality was calculated as one minus the Shannon entropy normalized by the log of the number of unique productive sequences. Clones differing between time points or between blood and tumor were identified by Fisher's exact test with Benjamini-Hochberg correction at adjusted p below 0.01. TCRdb re-hosts the immuneACCESS table, in-frame sequences only. Its copies lack some clones; in the studies checked, an unresolved V gene accounts for under half of them, and the cause for the rest is not known. V and J calls and clone size are as listed in that table; D and trimming were resolved from the DNA. Recorded for this sample are about 76,000 clones; around 90% of them occurred a single time. Together, the top ten hold more than 3.5% of the sample.

Regarding this clone: Its antigen is currently not known. Base qualities are not at hand, and no much larger clone is one base apart.

The germline V gene gives CDR1 as MDHEN and CDR2 as SYDVKM. Trimming takes 5 bases off V and 5 bases off J; junction bases not matched to a gene: 6. The CDR3 covers 15 residues, taking in both the cysteine and the phenylalanine. Only the CDR3 portion is preserved as DNA: 45 bases, with reading frame beginning at the first base. The time point label, read with the paper, signifies: pretreatment peripheral blood. A cohort of more than 25 patients with locally advanced or metastatic urothelial carcinoma, treated at Memorial Sloan Kettering on a trial protocol, was included. Peripheral blood mononuclear cells were collected pretreatment and during treatment, with between 1 and 8 total time points obtained per patient. The Qiagen DNeasy Blood extraction kit was used to purify genomic DNA from total PBMCs and tumor samples. PBMCs were collected pretreatment and during treatment, and were isolated and stored as previously described.

Recombination linked TRBV28 to TRBJ2-5, and 12 bases in between align with TRBD2. The clonotype comes from a man aged 65 to 79 with urothelial cancer. Sequencing used PBMCs, obtained around atezolizumab (anti-PD-L1) treatment. The CDR3 reads CASSPPLAGGETQYF. The bases are TGTGCCAGCAGTCCCCCTCTAGCGGGAGGGGAGACCCAGTACTTC.